A single sample gave rise to the 26 T cell receptor beta chains below, sequenced in a study of blood T cells in healthy people across ages. Together with a sample-barcoded 5' primer, a J-beta primer mix was included in a second PCR lasting roughly 7 to 11 cycles. TCRdb analysed the 5' RACE reads with MiXCR anew, one entry per CDR3 protein. The sample lists hundreds of thousands of distinct CDR3 sequences, over 40% occurring once. Sequencing was done on a sample of blood. The receptors shown here come from a woman over 75 in good health.

V gene TRBV12-3 or TRBV12-4 combines with J gene TRBJ2-1; possibly TRBD1 for D (6 bases). The CDR3 contains 13 residues. Trimming stripped 4 bases from V and 6 bases from J, with 10 bases between. Here the CDR3 reads CASSSGGCNEQFF. The CDR3 DNA follows: TGTGCCAGCAGTTCTGGGGGCTGCAATGAGCAGTTCTTC.

V gene TRBV5-1 combines with J gene TRBJ2-1, with D possibly matching TRBD2 (6 bases). The CDR3 runs 15 residues. The V end lost 4 bases, the J end lost 2 bases, and 13 bases lay between the germline ends. The germline CDR1 and CDR2 sequences are SGHRS and YFSETQ. CDR3 sequence: CASSPGLATYNEQFF. The DNA for the CDR3 is TGCGCCAGCAGCCCGGGACTGGCTACCTACAATGAGCAGTTCTTC.

This clonotype was observed a handful of times. The J gene is TRBJ1-1, the V gene TRBV5-1, with D hard to call. Trimming took off 4 bases at V and 1 base at J, with 11 bases between the two ends. CDR1 is SGHRS, CDR2 YFSETQ, per germline. The CDR3 has 14 residues. As DNA, the CDR3 is TGCGCCAGCAGCCCCGAAGTTCGGAACACTGAAGCTTTCTTT. This codes for CASSPEVRNTEAFF.

CDR3 loop: CAITGTAFNYGYTF. The CDR3, as DNA: TGTGCCATCACCGGGACAGCTTTTAACTATGGCTACACCTTC. This chain uses TRBV10-3 with TRBJ1-2; 7 bases map to TRBD1. Germline values: CDR1 ENHRY, CDR2 SYGVKD. CDR3 size: 14 residues. V lost 7 bases to trimming and J lost 1 base; unmatched junction nucleotides: 6.

The chain has TRBV20-1 and TRBJ1-6, with D unclear. Germline CDR1 is DFQATT and CDR2 is SNEGSKA (reference sequence). Trimming took off 3 bases at V and 0 bases at J, with 9 bases between the two ends. The CDR3 consists of 15 residues. This chain's CDR3 is CSARPGGSYNSPLHF. In DNA form, the CDR3 reads TGCAGTGCTAGGCCGGGAGGCTCCTATAATTCACCCCTCCACTTT.

To note about this clonotype: A much larger clone differs by one base, so this may be a read error. CDR3 amino acids: CASSSPLSGGTTDTRYF. The CDR3 DNA reads as TGTGCCAGCAGCTCTCCCCTGTCCGGGGGCACCACAGATACGCGGTATTTT. This chain links TRBV28 with TRBJ2-3; D may be TRBD1 or TRBD2 (6 bases each). Germline values: CDR1 MDHEN, CDR2 SYDVKM. The CDR3 sequence is 17 residues long.

This rearrangement joins TRBV28 to TRBJ2-7; 8 positions match TRBD1. This CDR3 is 15 amino acids long. Germline trimming cut 6 bases from V and 7 bases from J; bases unmatched to any gene: 14. CDR1 and CDR2 from the germline V gene are MDHEN and SYDVKM. CDR3 nucleotides: TGTGCCAGCAGCCGACACAGGACAGGGTTTAGGGAGCAGTACTTC. Its translation is CASSRHRTGFREQYF.

This clonotype was seen ten or more times. V usage is TRBV20-1 and J usage is TRBJ1-5; no firm D call. Per germline, CDR1 DFQATT and CDR2 SNEGSKA (reference sequence). With 5 bases removed from V and 3 bases from J, the gap between germline ends came to 14 bases. The CDR3 extends over 14 amino acids. CDR3 amino acids: CSASSRFNNQPQHF. The CDR3 DNA sequence: TGCAGTGCTTCGTCCAGATTCAACAATCAGCCCCAGCATTTT.

V gene TRBV29-1 combines with J gene TRBJ2-2; 11 bases fit TRBD2. CDR3 size: 16 residues. Germline V CDR1 and CDR2: SQVTM, ANQGSEA. Unmatched junction bases numbered 7, after V lost 5 bases and J lost 2 bases. DNA of the CDR3: TGCAGCGTTTCGGGGCTAGCGGGAGGTAACACCGGGGAGCTGTTTTTT. This translates into CSVSGLAGGNTGELFF.

Concerning this clonotype: This could be a read error, since a much larger clone is one nucleotide away. J is TRBJ1-5 and V is TRBV5-6; D gene uncertain. The V gene's germline CDR1 is SGHDT and CDR2 YYEEEE. Between the trimmed V and J ends, which lost 0 bases and 6 bases, there was a span of 19 bases. The CDR3 is made up of 17 amino acids. The CDR3 nucleotides are TGTGCCAGCAGCTTGGCCAAGGAGGAATGGGGTGGTCAGCCCCAGCATTTT. It translates to CASSLAKEEWGGQPQHF.

This chain links TRBV12-3 or TRBV12-4 with TRBJ2-3, with D perhaps matching TRBD1 (6 bases). Trimming removed 6 bases at V and 1 base at J, with 20 bases between. The CDR3 spans 17 residues. The DNA for the CDR3 is TGTGCCAGCAGCCTAGGCGCCCGACAGGTCCGCACAGATACGCAGTATTTT. Translation gives CASSLGARQVRTDTQYF.

V usage is TRBV4-2 and J usage is TRBJ2-1; TRBD2 aligns across 8 bases. J lost 7 bases, V lost 5 bases, and 10 bases had no gene match. This CDR3 region has 15 residues. Germline V lookup: CDR1 LGHNA, CDR2 YNFKEQ. CDR3 nucleotide sequence: TGTGCCAGCAGCAAGGAGGCGGGAGGAGTAAATGAGCAGTTCTTC. Protein product: CASSKEAGGVNEQFF.

Worth noting for this clonotype: A much more abundant neighbour one base away suggests this may be a read error. Here the CDR3 DNA reads TGTGCCAGCAGACCAGCGGGTTCGACCTGCGAGCAGTACTTC. It encodes CASRPAGSTCEQYF. The V call is TRBV6-2 or TRBV6-3, the J call TRBJ2-7; D is possibly TRBD2 (6 bases). Germline V gene lookup returns CDR1 MNHEY and CDR2 SVGEGT. The CDR3 length is 14 residues. Trimming removed 6 bases from V and 6 bases from J, with 18 bases in between.

V is TRBV3-1 and J is TRBJ2-3; D is unclear. The CDR3 is 15 residues long. Germline assignment: CDR1 LGHDT and CDR2 YNNKEL (reference sequence). The V gene lost 1 base and the J gene lost 6 bases, with 14 bases spanning the gap. The CDR3: CASSQVGLVTDTQYF. The CDR3 DNA is TGTGCCAGCAGCCAAGTTGGCCTAGTAACTGATACGCAGTATTTT.

This clonotype was found many times. This chain links TRBV9 with TRBJ1-4; tentative D call: TRBD1 (6 bases). The V end lost 4 bases, the J end lost 4 bases, and 11 bases lay between the germline ends. The CDR3 spans 14 residues. CDR1 is SGDLS and CDR2 is YYNGEE in the germline V gene. CDR3 sequence (DNA): TGTGCCAGCAGCCCTCTCAGGGGTAATGAAAAACTGTTTTTT. Amino acids: CASSPLRGNEKLFF.

V and J are TRBV12-3 or TRBV12-4 and TRBJ2-1; possible D gene TRBD2, 6 bases. Trimming took 3 bases from V and 0 from J, leaving 12 bases between them. The CDR3 contains 16 residues. The DNA of the CDR3 is TGTGCCAGCAGTTTCCGTGGCGGGGACTCCTACAATGAGCAGTTCTTC. Amino acids: CASSFRGGDSYNEQFF.

The genes are TRBV5-1 and TRBJ1-1; TRBD1 agrees at 9 bases. The junction had 9 bases not matched to a gene; V was cut back by 6 bases and J by 3 bases. Germline CDR1 SGHRS, CDR2 YFSETQ. The CDR3 consists of 15 residues. The CDR3 reads CASTEQGAGYTEAFF. The CDR3 nucleotides are TGCGCCAGCACCGAACAGGGGGCAGGGTACACTGAAGCTTTCTTT. Based on the CDR3 plus reference TRBV5-1 and TRBJ1-1, the full variable domain is KAGVTQTPRYLIKTRGQQVTLSCSPISGHRSVSWYQQTPGQGLQFLFEYFSETQRNKGNFPGRFSGRQFSNSRSEMNVSTLELGDSALYLCASTEQGAGYTEAFFGQGTRLTVV.

In regard to this clonotype: A much larger clone lies a single base off, so this may be a read error. V and J are TRBV6-6 and TRBJ2-7; 9 positions agree with TRBD1. The CDR3 length is 16 residues. The V segment lost 3 bases and the J segment 7 bases; nucleotides outside the gene matches: 13. Germline lookup yields CDR1 MNHNY and CDR2 SVGAGI (reference sequence). The CDR3: CASSYSGTGMGNEQYF. In nucleotides, the CDR3 is TGTGCCAGCAGTTATTCCGGGACAGGGATGGGCAATGAGCAGTACTTC.

At least ten counts were recorded for this clonotype. CDR3 amino acids: CASLRSGGTYNEQFF. CDR3 DNA sequence: TGTGCCAGCTTGCGTAGCGGGGGGACTTACAATGAGCAGTTCTTC. The chain is built from TRBV28 and TRBJ2-1; 10 bases are a match to TRBD2. Per germline, CDR1 MDHEN and CDR2 SYDVKM. V lost 8 bases, J lost 4 bases, and 8 bases stayed unmatched. The CDR3 spans 15 residues.

The rearrangement uses TRBV28 and TRBJ2-2; 7 bases match TRBD1. There are 15 residues in the CDR3. Germline V gene data show CDR1 as MDHEN and CDR2 as SYDVKM. Trimming removed 5 bases from V and 6 bases from J; junction bases left unmatched: 9. CDR3 loop: CASSLPATGAGELFF. In DNA form, the CDR3 reads TGTGCCAGCAGTCTCCCCGCAACAGGGGCCGGGGAGCTGTTTTTT.

This clonotype was recorded at least ten times. The V call is TRBV7-8, the J call TRBJ2-3, with D hard to call. The CDR3 totals 13 residues. V was trimmed by 5 bases and J by 3 bases, leaving 9 bases between them. Germline assignment: CDR1 SGHVS and CDR2 FQNEAQ. CDR3 sequence (DNA): TGTGCCAGCAGCCTCGGGTGGACAGATACGCAGTATTTT. It is translated as CASSLGWTDTQYF.

This clonotype has just one count. A read error may explain this, as a much larger clone is one base away. The rearrangement links TRBV11-3 to TRBJ2-1; 8 nucleotides align to TRBD2. CDR1 and CDR2 (germline): SGHNT, YENEEA. This CDR3 comprises 13 residues. Unmatched junction bases numbered 4, after V lost 0 bases and J lost 12 bases. The CDR3 reads CASSLEGTSGQFF. Written as DNA, the CDR3 is TGTGCCAGCAGCTTAGAGGGGACTAGTGGGCAGTTCTTC.

The sample holds many counts of this clonotype. The chain uses TRBV20-1 and TRBJ2-3; 7 bases are a match to TRBD2. The CDR3 extends over 13 amino acids. V lost 0 bases, J lost 3 bases, and 0 bases stayed unmatched. Germline V lookup: CDR1 DFQATT, CDR2 SNEGSKA (reference sequence). The CDR3 DNA reads TGCAGTGCTAGAGAGGGACTAACAGATACGCAGTATTTT. This gives the protein CSAREGLTDTQYF.

This clonotype was counted at least ten times. The chain employs TRBV10-3 and TRBJ1-4, with D perhaps matching TRBD1 (5 bases). The CDR3 sequence is 14 residues long. The germline CDR1 and CDR2 sequences are ENHRY and SYGVKD. The V end was cut by 8 bases, the J end by 0 bases, with 10 bases between. The CDR3 sequence: CAIRETATNEKLFF. The CDR3 DNA sequence: TGTGCCATCCGCGAGACAGCAACTAATGAAAAACTGTTTTTT.

Many counts were recorded for this clonotype. This chain links TRBV2 with TRBJ2-7, with 7 bases identical to TRBD1. Germline values: CDR1 SNHLY, CDR2 FYNNEI. With 6 bases clipped from V and 4 bases from J, the junction kept 12 bases outside the gene matches. The length of the CDR3 is 15 residues. Written as DNA, the CDR3 is TGTGCCAGCAGAAATACGGGGACAGCGCTTTACGAGCAGTACTTC. Translated: CASRNTGTALYEQYF.

This chain connects TRBV20-1 to TRBJ2-2, with D perhaps TRBD2 (6 bases). The CDR3 contains 14 residues. CDR1 is DFQATT and CDR2 is SNEGSKA in the germline V gene (reference sequence). The V and J ends lost 5 bases and 5 bases respectively, with 15 bases between them. CDR3 sequence reads: CSASHDRGTGELFF. The CDR3 DNA reads TGCAGTGCTTCCCACGACCGGGGGACCGGGGAGCTGTTTTTT.